The present TCR beta chain was sequenced within a study of blood T cells in healthy people across ages. Many counts were recorded for this clonotype. A sample-barcoded 5' primer and a J-beta primer mix were used in a second PCR of roughly 7 to 11 cycles. TCRdb processed the 5' RACE reads anew with MiXCR; each CDR3 protein has one entry. Of some 900,000 distinct CDR3 sequences in the sample, 29% were seen once. This clonotype was sampled from a woman aged 80 or over in good health. Material for sequencing was blood.

CDR3 region: CASSDRGQGGETQYF. The CDR3, as DNA: TGTGCCAGCAGCGACCGCGGACAGGGTGGGGAGACCCAGTACTTC. The V and J genes are TRBV9 and TRBJ2-5, with TRBD1 matching 8 bases. Unmatched junction bases numbered 9, after V lost 3 bases and J lost 5 bases. Looked up from germline, CDR1 is SGDLS and CDR2 is YYNGEE. This CDR3 contains 15 residues.